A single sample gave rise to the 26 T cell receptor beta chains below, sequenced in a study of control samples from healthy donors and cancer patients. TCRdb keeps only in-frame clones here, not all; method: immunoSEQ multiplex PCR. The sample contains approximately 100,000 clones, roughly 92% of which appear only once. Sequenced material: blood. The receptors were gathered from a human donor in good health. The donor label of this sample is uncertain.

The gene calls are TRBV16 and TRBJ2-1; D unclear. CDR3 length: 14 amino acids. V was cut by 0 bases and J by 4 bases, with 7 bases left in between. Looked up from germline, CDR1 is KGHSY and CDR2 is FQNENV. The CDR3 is CASSQSGRYNEQFF. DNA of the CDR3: TGTGCCAGCAGCCAATCCGGCCGTTACAATGAGCAGTTCTTC.

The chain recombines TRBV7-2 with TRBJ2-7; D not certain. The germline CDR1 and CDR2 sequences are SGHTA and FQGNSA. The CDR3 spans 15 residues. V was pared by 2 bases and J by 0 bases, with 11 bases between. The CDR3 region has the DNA TGTGCCAGCAGCTTATCGCAGAAAAGCTCCTACGAGCAGTACTTC. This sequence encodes CASSLSQKSSYEQYF.

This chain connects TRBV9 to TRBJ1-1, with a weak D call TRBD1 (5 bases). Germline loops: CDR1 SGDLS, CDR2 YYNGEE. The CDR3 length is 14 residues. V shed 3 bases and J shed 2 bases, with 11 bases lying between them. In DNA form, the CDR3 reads TGTGCCAGCAGCGACATCAGGGATAACACTGAAGCTTTCTTT. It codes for CASSDIRDNTEAFF.

The CDR3 DNA reads as TGTGCCAGCAGCTTCGGTAATGAAAAACTGTTTTTT. Amino acid sequence: CASSFGNEKLFF. V usage is TRBV7-9 and J usage is TRBJ1-4; D not certain. There are 12 residues in the CDR3. Trimming took off 3 bases at V and 4 bases at J, with 3 bases between the two ends. Germline loops: CDR1 SEHNR, CDR2 FQNEAQ (reference sequence).

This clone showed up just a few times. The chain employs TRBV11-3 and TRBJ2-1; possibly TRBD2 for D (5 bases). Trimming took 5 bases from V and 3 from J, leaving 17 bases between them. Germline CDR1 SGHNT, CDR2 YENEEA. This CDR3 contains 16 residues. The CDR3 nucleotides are TGTGCCAGCAGCGCAACTAGAGGTAGTATCTACAATGAGCAGTTCTTC. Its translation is CASSATRGSIYNEQFF. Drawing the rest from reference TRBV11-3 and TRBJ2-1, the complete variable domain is EAGVVQSPRYKIIEKKQPVAFWCNPISGHNTLYWYLQNLGQGPELLIRYENEEAVDDSQLPKDRFSAERLKGVDSTLKIQPAELGDSAVYLCASSATRGSIYNEQFFGPGTRLTVL.

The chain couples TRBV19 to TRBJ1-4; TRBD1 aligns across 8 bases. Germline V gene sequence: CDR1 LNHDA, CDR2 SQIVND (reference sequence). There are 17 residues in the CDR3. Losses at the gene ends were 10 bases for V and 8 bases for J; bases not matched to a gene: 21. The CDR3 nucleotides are TGTGCCACTTCCCCTTCACTTGGACAGGGAAGGAGAGAAAAACTGTTTTTT. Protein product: CATSPSLGQGRREKLFF.

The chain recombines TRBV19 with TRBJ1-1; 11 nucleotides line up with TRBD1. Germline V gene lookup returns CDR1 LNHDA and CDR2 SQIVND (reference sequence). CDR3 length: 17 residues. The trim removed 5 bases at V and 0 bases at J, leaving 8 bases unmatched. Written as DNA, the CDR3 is TGTGCCAGTAGTCCCGGGACAGGGGGTCAGGTGAACACTGAAGCTTTCTTT. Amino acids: CASSPGTGGQVNTEAFF.

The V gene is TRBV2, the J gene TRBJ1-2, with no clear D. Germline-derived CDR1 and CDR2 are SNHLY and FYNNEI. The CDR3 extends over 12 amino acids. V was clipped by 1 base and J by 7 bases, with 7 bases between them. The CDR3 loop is CASSEDIGGYTF. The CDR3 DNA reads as TGTGCCAGCAGTGAAGACATAGGTGGCTACACCTTC. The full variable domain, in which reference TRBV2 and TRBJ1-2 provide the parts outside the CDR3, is EPEVTQTPSHQVTQMGQEVILRCVPISNHLYFYWYRQILGQKVEFLVSFYNNEISEKSEIFDDQFSVERPDGSNFTLKIRSTKLEDSAMYFCASSEDIGGYTFGSGTRLTVV.

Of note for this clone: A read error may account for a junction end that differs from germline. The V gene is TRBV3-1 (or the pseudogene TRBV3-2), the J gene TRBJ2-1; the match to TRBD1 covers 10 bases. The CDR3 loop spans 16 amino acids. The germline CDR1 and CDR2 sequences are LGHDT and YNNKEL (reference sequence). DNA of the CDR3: TGTGGCAGCAGCCGGACGGGACAGGGGTTCTACAATGAGCAGTTCTTC. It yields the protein CGSSRTGQGFYNEQFF.

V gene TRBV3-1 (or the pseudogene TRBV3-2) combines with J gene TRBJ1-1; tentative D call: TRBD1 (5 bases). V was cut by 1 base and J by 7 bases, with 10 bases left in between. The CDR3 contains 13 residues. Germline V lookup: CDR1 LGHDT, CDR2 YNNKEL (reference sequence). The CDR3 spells CASSQGTLDEAFF. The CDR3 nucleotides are TGTGCCAGCAGCCAAGGGACACTGGATGAAGCTTTCTTT.

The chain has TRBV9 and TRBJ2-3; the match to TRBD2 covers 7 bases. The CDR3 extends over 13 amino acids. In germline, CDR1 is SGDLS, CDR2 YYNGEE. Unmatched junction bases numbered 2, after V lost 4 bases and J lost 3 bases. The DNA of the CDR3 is TGTGCCAGCAGCCCGGGACTAACAGATACGCAGTATTTT. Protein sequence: CASSPGLTDTQYF.

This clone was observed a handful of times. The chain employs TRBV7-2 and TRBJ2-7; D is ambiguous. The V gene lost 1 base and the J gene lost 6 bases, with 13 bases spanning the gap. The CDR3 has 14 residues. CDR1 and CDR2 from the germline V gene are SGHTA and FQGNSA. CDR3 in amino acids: CASSLDYTGGEQYF. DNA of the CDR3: TGTGCCAGCAGCTTAGACTACACGGGTGGCGAGCAGTACTTC.

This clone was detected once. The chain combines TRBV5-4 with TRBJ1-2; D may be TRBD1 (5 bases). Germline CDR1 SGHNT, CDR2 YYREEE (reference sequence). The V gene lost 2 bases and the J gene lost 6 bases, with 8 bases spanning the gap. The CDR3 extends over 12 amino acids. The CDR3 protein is CASSFDSNGYTF. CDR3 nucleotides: TGTGCCAGCAGCTTTGACAGTAATGGCTACACCTTC.

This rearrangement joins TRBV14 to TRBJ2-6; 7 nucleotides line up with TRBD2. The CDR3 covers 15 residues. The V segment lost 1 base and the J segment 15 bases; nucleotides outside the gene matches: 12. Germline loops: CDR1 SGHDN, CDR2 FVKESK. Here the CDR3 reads CASSQASQGGFGLTF. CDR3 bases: TGTGCCAGCAGCCAAGCAAGCCAGGGAGGGTTCGGCCTGACTTTC. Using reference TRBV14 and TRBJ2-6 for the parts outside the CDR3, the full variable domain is EAGVTQFPSHSVIEKGQTVTLRCDPISGHDNLYWYRRVMGKEIKFLLHFVKESKQDESGMPNNRFLAERTGGTYSTLKVQPAELEDSGVYFCASSQASQGGFGLTFGAGSRLTVL.

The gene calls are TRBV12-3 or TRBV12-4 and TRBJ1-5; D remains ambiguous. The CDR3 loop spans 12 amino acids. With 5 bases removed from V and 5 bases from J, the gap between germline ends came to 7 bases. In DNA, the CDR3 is TGTGCCAGCAGTCAAAGTGATCAGCCCCAGCATTTT. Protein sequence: CASSQSDQPQHF.

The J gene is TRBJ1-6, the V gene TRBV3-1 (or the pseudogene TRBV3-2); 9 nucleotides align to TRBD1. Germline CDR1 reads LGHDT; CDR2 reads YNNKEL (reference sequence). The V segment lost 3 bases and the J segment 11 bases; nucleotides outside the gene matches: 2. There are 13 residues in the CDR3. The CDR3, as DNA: TGTGCCAGCAGCCACCGGGACAGGGCACCCCTCCACTTT. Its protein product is CASSHRDRAPLHF.

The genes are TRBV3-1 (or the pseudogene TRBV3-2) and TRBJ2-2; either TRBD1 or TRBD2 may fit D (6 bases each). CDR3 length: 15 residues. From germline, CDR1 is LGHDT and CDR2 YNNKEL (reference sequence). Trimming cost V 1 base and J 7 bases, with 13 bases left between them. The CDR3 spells CASSQVGGRGGELFF. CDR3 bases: TGTGCCAGCAGCCAAGTGGGGGGCCGAGGCGGGGAGCTGTTTTTT.

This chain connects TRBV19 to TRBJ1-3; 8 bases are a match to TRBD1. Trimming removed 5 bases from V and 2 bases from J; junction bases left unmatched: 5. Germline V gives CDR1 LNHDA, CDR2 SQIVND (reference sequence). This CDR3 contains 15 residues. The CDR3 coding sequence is TGTGCCAGTAGTGACAGGGGAAAGGCTGGAAACACCATATATTTT. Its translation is CASSDRGKAGNTIYF.

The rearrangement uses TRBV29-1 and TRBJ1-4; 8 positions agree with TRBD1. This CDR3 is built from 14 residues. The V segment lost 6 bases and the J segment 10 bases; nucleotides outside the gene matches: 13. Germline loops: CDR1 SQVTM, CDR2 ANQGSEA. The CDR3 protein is CSVGTRGPVGKLFF. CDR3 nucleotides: TGCAGCGTGGGTACCAGGGGGCCGGTGGGAAAACTGTTTTTT.

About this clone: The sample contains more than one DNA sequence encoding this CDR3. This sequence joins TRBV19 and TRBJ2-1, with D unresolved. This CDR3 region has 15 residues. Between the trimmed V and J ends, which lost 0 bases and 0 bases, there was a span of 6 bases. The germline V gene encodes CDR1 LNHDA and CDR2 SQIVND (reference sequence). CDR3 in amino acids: CASSIEGSSYNEQFF. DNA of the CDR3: TGTGCCAGTAGTATAGAGGGCAGCTCCTACAATGAGCAGTTCTTC.

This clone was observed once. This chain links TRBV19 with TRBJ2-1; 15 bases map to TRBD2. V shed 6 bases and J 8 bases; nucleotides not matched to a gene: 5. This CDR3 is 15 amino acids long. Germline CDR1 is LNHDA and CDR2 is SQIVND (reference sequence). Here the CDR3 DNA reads TGTGCCAGTAGAAGGACTAGCGGGGGGGTAGATGAGCAGTTCTTC. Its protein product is CASRRTSGGVDEQFF.

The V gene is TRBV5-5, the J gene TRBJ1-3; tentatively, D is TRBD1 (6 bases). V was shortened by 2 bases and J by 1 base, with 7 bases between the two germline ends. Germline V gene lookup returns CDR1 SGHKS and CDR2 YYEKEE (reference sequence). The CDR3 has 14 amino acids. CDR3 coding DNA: TGTGCCAGCAGCTTAGGGGGGTCTGGAAACACCATATATTTT. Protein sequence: CASSLGGSGNTIYF.

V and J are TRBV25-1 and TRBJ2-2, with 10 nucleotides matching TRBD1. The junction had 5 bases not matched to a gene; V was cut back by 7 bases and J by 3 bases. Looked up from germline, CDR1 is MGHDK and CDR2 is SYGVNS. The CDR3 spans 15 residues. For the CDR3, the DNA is TGTGCCAGCACGGAGGGGACAGGGGACACCGGGGAGCTGTTTTTT. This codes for CASTEGTGDTGELFF.

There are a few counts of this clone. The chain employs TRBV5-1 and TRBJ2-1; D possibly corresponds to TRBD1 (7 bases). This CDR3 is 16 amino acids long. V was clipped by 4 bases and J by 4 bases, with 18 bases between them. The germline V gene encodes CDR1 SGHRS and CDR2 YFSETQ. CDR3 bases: TGCGCCAGCAGCCCAGGGGGGAACACGGGATACAATGAGCAGTTCTTC. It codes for CASSPGGNTGYNEQFF.

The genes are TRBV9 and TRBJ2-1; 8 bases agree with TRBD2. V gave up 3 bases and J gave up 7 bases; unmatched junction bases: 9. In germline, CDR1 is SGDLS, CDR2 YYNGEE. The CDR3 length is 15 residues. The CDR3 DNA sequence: TGTGCCAGCAGCGAAGGCGGGGGGCGGTCGAATGAGCAGTTCTTC. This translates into CASSEGGGRSNEQFF.

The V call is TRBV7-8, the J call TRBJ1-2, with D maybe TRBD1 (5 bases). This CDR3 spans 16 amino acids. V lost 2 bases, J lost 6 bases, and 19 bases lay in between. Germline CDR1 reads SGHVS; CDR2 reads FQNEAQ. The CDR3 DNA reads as TGTGCCAGCAGCTTAAAAGATGGTCTTGGGGCTAATGGCTACACCTTC. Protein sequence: CASSLKDGLGANGYTF.